These 25 T cell receptor beta chains were sequenced from one sample in a study of shared clonotypes between healthy human individuals. Some clones are missing from TCRdb's copy, which holds only in-frame ones; the method was immunoSEQ multiplex PCR. This sample carries 650,000 to 750,000 clones, about three quarters of them seen once, and the ten largest clones take about 2%. Sequencing input: memory CD4+ T cells sorted from blood. Noted subset: CD45RA-negative fraction. These receptors came from a woman in her twenties or thirties in good health.

This sequence joins TRBV7-7 and TRBJ2-5, with D unclear. CDR1 and CDR2 from the germline V gene are SSHAT and FNYEAQ (reference sequence). V dropped 5 bases and J dropped 3 bases, with 10 bases sitting between them. The length of the CDR3 is 13 residues. The CDR3: CASSQSVEETQYF. In DNA form, the CDR3 reads TGTGCCAGCAGCCAGAGTGTGGAAGAGACCCAGTACTTC.

The chain joins TRBV18 to TRBJ2-2; 8 nucleotides agree with TRBD1. This CDR3 is 17 amino acids long. Germline V lookup: CDR1 KGHSH, CDR2 LQKENI. V shed 6 bases and J 0 bases; nucleotides not matched to a gene: 9. CDR3 sequence (DNA): TGTGCCAGCTCGTGGGGACAGGATTACCCGAACACCGGGGAGCTGTTTTTT. It is translated as CASSWGQDYPNTGELFF.

This chain connects TRBV7-2 to TRBJ1-2, with 8 bases lining up with TRBD1. The CDR3 runs to 15 residues. Germline lookup yields CDR1 SGHTA and CDR2 FQGNSA. V lost 1 base to trimming and J lost 5 bases; unmatched junction nucleotides: 6. Here the CDR3 reads CASSLGLQGEYGYTF. In DNA form, the CDR3 reads TGTGCCAGCAGCTTAGGCCTACAGGGGGAGTATGGCTACACCTTC.

The genes are TRBV4-1 and TRBJ2-7, with 12 bases matching TRBD2. Trimming cost V 4 bases and J 4 bases; bases outside gene matches: 11. Germline V gene data show CDR1 as MGHRA and CDR2 as YSYEKL. The CDR3 loop spans 17 amino acids. In nucleotides, the CDR3 is TGCGCCAGCAGCCTATACTTCGCTAGCGGGAGGGCTTACGAGCAGTACTTC. This gives the protein CASSLYFASGRAYEQYF.

The chain joins TRBV7-6 to TRBJ2-2; the D call may be TRBD1 or TRBD2 (5 bases each). This CDR3 comprises 14 residues. Trimming removed 5 bases from V and 8 bases from J, with 15 bases in between. CDR1 is SGHVS, CDR2 FNYEAQ, per germline. Here the CDR3 reads CASSRDLRAGELFF. CDR3 DNA: TGTGCCAGCAGCCGGGACCTCCGGGCGGGGGAGCTGTTTTTT.

The rearrangement joins TRBV7-2 to TRBJ2-1; 9 nucleotides match TRBD2. Looked up from germline, CDR1 is SGHTA and CDR2 is FQGNSA. V was pared by 8 bases and J by 0 bases, with 2 bases of the junction left unmatched. This CDR3 spans 14 amino acids. The CDR3 DNA reads as TGTGCCAGCCTTAGCGGGAGCTCCTACAATGAGCAGTTCTTC. It translates to CASLSGSSYNEQFF.

V usage is TRBV7-3 and J usage is TRBJ1-2; 9 bases are a match to TRBD1. With 8 bases clipped from V and 2 bases from J, the junction kept 12 bases outside the gene matches. CDR3 size: 16 residues. Per the germline V gene, CDR1 is SGHTA and CDR2 is FQGTGA. The CDR3 region is CASVKDRGQGNYGYTF. DNA of the CDR3: TGTGCCAGCGTGAAGGACCGAGGACAGGGGAACTATGGCTACACCTTC.

As regards this clone: Other DNA variants within this sample encode the same CDR3. The chain recombines TRBV28 with TRBJ2-1; 10 positions match TRBD2. With V trimmed by 5 bases and J by 5 bases, 6 bases remained unmatched. The CDR3 contains 15 residues. Germline CDR1 reads MDHEN; CDR2 reads SYDVKM. The CDR3 nucleotides read TGTGCCAGCAGTCCCAGACTAGCGGGCCACAATGAGCAGTTCTTC. Its translation is CASSPRLAGHNEQFF. The entire variable domain, with the rest obtained from reference TRBV28 and TRBJ2-1, is as follows: DVKVTQSSRYLVKRTGEKVFLECVQDMDHENMFWYRQDPGLGLRLIYFSYDVKMKEKGDIPEGYSVSREKKERFSLILESASTNQTSMYLCASSPRLAGHNEQFFGPGTRLTVL.

This clone turned up a few times. The chain links TRBV5-1 to TRBJ1-5, with TRBD1 as a possible D gene (5 bases). Germline CDR1 and CDR2: SGHRS and YFSETQ. V gave up 4 bases and J gave up 5 bases, with 19 bases separating them. The CDR3 is 16 amino acids. The CDR3 DNA follows: TGCGCCAGCAGCCCTGGGTGGGGGTCTAGTGATCAGCCCCAGCATTTT. Amino acids: CASSPGWGSSDQPQHF.

The chain joins TRBV28 to TRBJ1-1; TRBD1 matches at 9 bases. This CDR3 region has 14 residues. Unmatched junction bases numbered 7, after V lost 6 bases and J lost 5 bases. Germline assignment: CDR1 MDHEN and CDR2 SYDVKM. The CDR3 reads CASREGTGRTEAFF. The CDR3 bases are TGTGCCAGCAGAGAGGGGACAGGGAGGACTGAAGCTTTCTTT. Filled out from reference TRBV28 and TRBJ1-1, the complete variable domain reads DVKVTQSSRYLVKRTGEKVFLECVQDMDHENMFWYRQDPGLGLRLIYFSYDVKMKEKGDIPEGYSVSREKKERFSLILESASTNQTSMYLCASREGTGRTEAFFGQGTRLTVV.

The chain uses TRBV7-6 and TRBJ1-1; D may be TRBD1 (5 bases). The V and J ends lost 7 bases and 0 bases respectively, with 9 bases between them. The CDR3 covers 13 residues. The V gene's germline CDR1 is SGHVS and CDR2 FNYEAQ. The CDR3 DNA is TGTGCCAGCACCGGGGCCATGAACACTGAAGCTTTCTTT. The encoded protein is CASTGAMNTEAFF. The variable domain in full, with the rest retrieved from reference TRBV7-6 and TRBJ1-1, is GAGVSQSPRYKVTKRGQDVALRCDPISGHVSLYWYRQALGQGPEFLTYFNYEAQQDKSGLPNDRFSAERPEGSISTLTIQRTEQRDSAMYRCASTGAMNTEAFFGQGTRLTVV.

The chain links TRBV11-2 to TRBJ1-2; TRBD1 agrees at 9 bases. V shed 2 bases, J shed 6 bases, and the junction held 10 bases outside the gene matches. This CDR3 comprises 16 residues. Germline CDR1 reads SGHAT; CDR2 reads FQNNGV. CDR3 region: CASSLITGGAVNGYTF. The CDR3 DNA is TGTGCCAGCAGCTTAATCACAGGGGGCGCGGTAAATGGCTACACCTTC.

The chain carries TRBV7-2 and TRBJ2-3, with D possibly TRBD2 on 7 matching bases. Germline CDR1 reads SGHTA; CDR2 reads FQGNSA. CDR3 size: 17 residues. V gave up 5 bases and J gave up 1 base, with 19 bases separating them. DNA for the CDR3: TGTGCCAGCAGCCTGGGGGGGGCGGGAGCTGGCACAGATACGCAGTATTTT. This codes for CASSLGGAGAGTDTQYF.

The gene calls are TRBV5-1 and TRBJ2-2, with D perhaps matching TRBD1 (6 bases). CDR1 and CDR2 from the germline V gene are SGHRS and YFSETQ. Deletions cut 4 bases from V and 0 bases from J, with 19 bases between. The CDR3 is made up of 18 amino acids. The chain's CDR3 is CASSLARTGTPNTGELFF. CDR3 in DNA: TGCGCCAGCAGCCTGGCCAGAACAGGGACCCCGAACACCGGGGAGCTGTTTTTT.

This chain links TRBV29-1 with TRBJ2-1, with 7 bases aligning to TRBD2. The CDR3 runs 16 residues. J was trimmed by 0 bases and V by 7 bases; bases with no gene match: 12. Germline CDR1 SQVTM, CDR2 ANQGSEA. The CDR3 loop is CSGQKSGLPSYNEQFF. DNA of the CDR3: TGCAGCGGCCAGAAATCGGGACTACCCTCCTACAATGAGCAGTTCTTC.

This sequence joins TRBV7-2 and TRBJ1-5; a weak D match, TRBD1 (5 bases). Germline lookup yields CDR1 SGHTA and CDR2 FQGNSA. The CDR3 has 15 residues. V lost 5 bases to trimming and J lost 3 bases, with 14 bases between them. The CDR3 reads CASSENQGSNQPQHF. For the CDR3, the DNA is TGTGCCAGCAGCGAGAATCAGGGTTCCAATCAGCCCCAGCATTTT.

Comments on this clone: Other DNA sequences in the sample encode the same CDR3. The rearrangement uses TRBV10-3 and TRBJ1-1, with D unresolved. CDR3 length: 13 residues. Trimming shortened V by 0 bases and J by 4 bases, and 6 bases separated the two germline ends. CDR1 ENHRY and CDR2 SYGVKD come from the germline V gene. The CDR3 sequence: CAISESGGTEAFF. For the CDR3, the DNA is TGTGCCATCAGTGAGTCGGGTGGCACTGAAGCTTTCTTT.

Only a few counts were recorded for this clone. The chain employs TRBV7-2 and TRBJ2-1; D not certain. The CDR3 spans 13 residues. V was trimmed by 11 bases and J by 4 bases, leaving 15 bases between them. CDR1 is SGHTA, CDR2 FQGNSA, per germline. The CDR3 region has the DNA TGTGCCTGCTCCTGGCAAAGTTACAATGAGCAGTTCTTC. Encoded protein: CACSWQSYNEQFF.

The chain carries TRBV2 and TRBJ2-7; D is possibly TRBD1 or TRBD2 (5 bases each). The CDR3 sequence is 19 residues long. The V end was cut by 7 bases, the J end by 0 bases, with 28 bases between. Germline V CDR1 and CDR2: SNHLY, FYNNEI. For the CDR3, the DNA is TGTGCCAGCAAGGGAGTCGTAGGACACCGTCGACTGAGCTCCTACGAGCAGTACTTC. This gives the protein CASKGVVGHRRLSSYEQYF.

V is TRBV2 and J is TRBJ2-2, with a possible D match to TRBD1 (5 bases). Germline V gene data show CDR1 as SNHLY and CDR2 as FYNNEI. Trimming took 5 bases from V and 2 from J, leaving 15 bases between them. This CDR3 has 16 amino acids. The DNA for the CDR3 is TGTGCCAGCAGTCCTTCCAGGGCTATCAACACCGGGGAGCTGTTTTTT. Translation gives CASSPSRAINTGELFF.

J is TRBJ1-1 and V is TRBV7-8, with a tentative D call TRBD1 (6 bases). With 1 base removed from V and 4 bases from J, the gap between germline ends came to 19 bases. CDR1 and CDR2 (germline): SGHVS, FQNEAQ. This CDR3 is 17 amino acids long. CDR3 nucleotides: TGTGCCAGCAGCTTAGTGGGGGGCTCCCCTTTATCCACTGAAGCTTTCTTT. The encoded protein is CASSLVGGSPLSTEAFF.

The V gene is TRBV6-6, the J gene TRBJ1-5; tentatively, D is TRBD1 (5 bases). Germline V gene data show CDR1 as MNHNY and CDR2 as SVGAGI (reference sequence). Trimming took off 5 bases at V and 4 bases at J, with 12 bases between the two ends. The CDR3 contains 14 residues. CDR3 in amino acids: CASSKQEDNQPQHF. The CDR3 DNA reads TGTGCCAGCAGTAAACAGGAAGATAATCAGCCCCAGCATTTT.

V usage is TRBV6-6 and J usage is TRBJ2-5; D not certain. The V and J ends lost 10 bases and 0 bases respectively, with 15 bases between them. The length of the CDR3 is 14 residues. CDR1 and CDR2 (germline): MNHNY, SVGAGI (reference sequence). CDR3 region: CATSYAADQETQYF. In DNA, the CDR3 is TGTGCCACCTCCTATGCTGCGGACCAAGAGACCCAGTACTTC.

The chain combines TRBV30 with TRBJ1-5, with D perhaps matching TRBD1 (5 bases). CDR1 and CDR2 from the germline V gene are GTSNPN and SVGIG (reference sequence). The V and J ends lost 6 bases and 7 bases respectively, with 16 bases between them. The CDR3 loop spans 13 amino acids. This CDR3 reads CACNGGSGQPQHF. CDR3 DNA sequence: TGTGCCTGTAACGGGGGATCGGGGCAGCCCCAGCATTTT.

The chain combines TRBV28 with TRBJ2-7; either TRBD1 or TRBD2 may supply D (5 bases each). Deletions cut 7 bases from V and 3 bases from J, with 16 bases between. Germline assignment: CDR1 MDHEN and CDR2 SYDVKM. The CDR3 totals 14 residues. The DNA for the CDR3 is TGTGCCAGCAATGGGAGAGGGACGAACTACGAGCAGTACTTC. It yields the protein CASNGRGTNYEQYF. The whole variable domain, remainder taken from reference TRBV28 and TRBJ2-7, is DVKVTQSSRYLVKRTGEKVFLECVQDMDHENMFWYRQDPGLGLRLIYFSYDVKMKEKGDIPEGYSVSREKKERFSLILESASTNQTSMYLCASNGRGTNYEQYFGPGTRLTVT.